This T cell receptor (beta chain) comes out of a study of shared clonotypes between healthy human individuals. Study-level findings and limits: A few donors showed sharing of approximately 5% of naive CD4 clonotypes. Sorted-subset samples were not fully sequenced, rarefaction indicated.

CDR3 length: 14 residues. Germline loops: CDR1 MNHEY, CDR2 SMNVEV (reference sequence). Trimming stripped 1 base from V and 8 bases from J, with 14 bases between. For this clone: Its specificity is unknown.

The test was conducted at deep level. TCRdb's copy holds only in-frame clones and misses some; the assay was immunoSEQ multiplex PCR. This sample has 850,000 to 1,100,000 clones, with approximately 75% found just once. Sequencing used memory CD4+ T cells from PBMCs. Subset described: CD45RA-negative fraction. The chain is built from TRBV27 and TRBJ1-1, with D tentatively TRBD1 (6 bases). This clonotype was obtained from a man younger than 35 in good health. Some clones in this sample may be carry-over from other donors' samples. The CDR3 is CASSLWLGAGEAFF. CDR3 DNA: TGTGCCAGCAGTTTATGGCTGGGGGCCGGGGAAGCTTTCTTT.